Below are 23 T cell receptor beta chains sequenced from a single sample in a study of blood T cells in healthy people across ages. The authors ran a second PCR of roughly 6 to 12 cycles using a sample-barcoded 5' primer and a J-beta primer mix. TCRdb independently ran MiXCR on the 5' RACE reads; one entry per CDR3 protein. The sample lists hundreds of thousands of distinct CDR3 sequences; 52% were seen once. The source material was blood. The receptor set was obtained from a woman of 80 years or more in good health.

A few counts support this clonotype. CDR3 amino acids: CASSQDGRGGYTIYF. The CDR3 DNA reads as TGTGCCAGCAGCCAAGATGGCAGGGGAGGATACACCATATATTTT. The gene calls are TRBV3-1 and TRBJ1-3; weak D call: TRBD1 (6 bases). The length of the CDR3 is 15 residues. Germline CDR1 LGHDT, CDR2 YNNKEL (reference sequence). V lost 0 bases to trimming and J lost 8 bases, with 14 bases between them.

This sequence joins TRBV5-5 and TRBJ2-7; D might be TRBD1 or TRBD2, each matching 5 bases. Per germline, CDR1 SGHKS and CDR2 YYEKEE (reference sequence). The CDR3 sequence is 15 residues long. The V end lost 3 bases, the J end lost 6 bases, and 19 bases lay between the germline ends. CDR3 bases: TGTGCCAGCAGCTCTTATCCGGGACCCGCCCCCGAGCAGTACTTC. It encodes CASSSYPGPAPEQYF.

The V and J genes are TRBV2 and TRBJ1-1; no reliable D call. CDR3 size: 13 residues. Deletions cut 4 bases from V and 1 base from J, with 7 bases between. From germline, CDR1 is SNHLY and CDR2 FYNNEI. CDR3 DNA: TGTGCCAGCAGTGGAAACAAGAACACTGAAGCTTTCTTT. Protein product: CASSGNKNTEAFF.

Many counts were recorded for this clonotype. The chain recombines TRBV20-1 with TRBJ1-6; no definite D call. This CDR3 contains 14 residues. CDR1 DFQATT and CDR2 SNEGSKA come from the germline V gene (reference sequence). Trimming cost V 1 base and J 0 bases, with 4 bases left between them. This chain's CDR3 is CSARASSYNSPLHF. The CDR3, as DNA: TGCAGTGCTAGAGCTAGCTCCTATAATTCACCCCTCCACTTT.

This clonotype appeared a few times. This could be a read error, since a much larger clone is one nucleotide away. This rearrangement joins TRBV21-1 to TRBJ2-5. TRBV21-1 represents a pseudogene. CDR3 length: 14 amino acids. The CDR3: CASSKVKGNETQYF. The CDR3 bases are TGTGCCAGCAGCAAAGTAAAAGGGAATGAGACCCAGTACTTC.

This clonotype was found a few times. The V call is TRBV4-1, the J call TRBJ2-3; TRBD2 aligns across 10 bases. The CDR3 has 17 residues. Germline assignment: CDR1 MGHRA and CDR2 YSYEKL. The V segment lost 1 base and the J segment 3 bases; nucleotides outside the gene matches: 7. CDR3 nucleotide sequence: TGCGCCAGCAGCCAAGGAGGGACTAGCGTAACAACAGATACGCAGTATTTT. Protein sequence: CASSQGGTSVTTDTQYF.

The rearrangement uses TRBV10-3 and TRBJ2-5; 11 nucleotides line up with TRBD1. The DNA end favors TRBJ2-7, so the J call may be wrong. Germline V gene lookup returns CDR1 ENHRY and CDR2 SYGVKD. This CDR3 spans 15 amino acids. CDR3 in DNA: TGTGCCATCAGCGCCTCGGGACAGGGGGTCTTCGAGCAGTACTTC. Protein product: CAISASGQGVFEQYF.

This clonotype has at least ten counts. The chain links TRBV29-1 to TRBJ2-1; D is unclear. Trimming removed 7 bases from V and 4 bases from J, with 14 bases in between. CDR3 length equals 13 residues. Germline assignment: CDR1 SQVTM and CDR2 ANQGSEA. Here the CDR3 reads CSATQNRYNEQFF. The CDR3 coding sequence is TGCAGCGCCACCCAGAATAGATACAATGAGCAGTTCTTC.

Turning to this clonotype: Given the absence of the conserved phenylalanine or tryptophan at the CDR3 end, a read error is likely. The chain is built from TRBV10-1 and TRBJ2-2; no clear D gene. V was pared by 2 bases and J by 4 bases, with 5 bases between. The CDR3 runs 13 residues. Germline V gene data show CDR1 as WNHNN and CDR2 as SYGVQD (reference sequence). CDR3 in DNA: TGCGCCAGCAGTGAGGAGTTCACCGGGGAGCTGTTTCTT. It translates to CASSEEFTGELFL.

The chain combines TRBV12-3 or TRBV12-4 with TRBJ2-7; the match to TRBD2 covers 10 bases. The CDR3 spans 17 residues. The trim removed 1 base at V and 2 bases at J, leaving 8 bases unmatched. The CDR3 is CASSLVAGGSRTYEQYF. CDR3 sequence (DNA): TGTGCCAGCAGTTTAGTAGCGGGGGGTTCAAGGACCTACGAGCAGTACTTC.

CDR3: CASSELAGTSSYNEQFF. CDR3 nucleotide sequence: TGTGCCAGCAGTGAACTAGCGGGGACAAGCTCCTACAATGAGCAGTTCTTC. The chain is built from TRBV6-1 and TRBJ2-1; 9 bases are a match to TRBD2. Germline V gives CDR1 MNHNS, CDR2 SASEGT. V trimming: 2 bases; J trimming: 0 bases; junction bases outside the gene matches: 5. This CDR3 region has 17 residues.

The sample holds a few counts of this clonotype. CDR3 region: CASSQDYGRAGRTGELFF. Here the CDR3 DNA reads TGTGCCAGCAGCCAAGATTACGGGAGGGCCGGACGGACCGGGGAGCTGTTTTTT. J is TRBJ2-2 and V is TRBV4-2; 8 bases are a match to TRBD2. Per germline, CDR1 LGHNA and CDR2 YNFKEQ. Germline trimming cut 0 bases from V and 5 bases from J; bases unmatched to any gene: 11. The CDR3 is 18 residues long.

Comments on this clonotype: One base away lies a much larger clone, so this may be a sequencing read error. The rearrangement uses TRBV6-5 and TRBJ2-5; 8 bases are a match to TRBD1. Germline CDR1 MNHEY, CDR2 SVGAGI. The J segment lost 11 bases and the V segment lost 4 bases, leaving 15 bases of the junction unmatched. The CDR3 covers 15 residues. The CDR3 DNA is TGTGCCAGCAGTTTAGGACAGGGCTTTAACAATGAGCAGTACTTC. Protein sequence: CASSLGQGFNNEQYF.

The chain carries TRBV5-1 and TRBJ1-6, with D unclear. The CDR3 spans 14 residues. Germline assignment: CDR1 SGHRS and CDR2 YFSETQ. V lost 0 bases and J lost 10, with 11 bases in between. The CDR3 DNA reads TGCGCCAGCAGCTTGGATGGAGGAAGATCACCCCTCCACTTT. Protein: CASSLDGGRSPLHF.

The V call is TRBV19, the J call TRBJ1-1; no firm D call. This CDR3 is 13 amino acids long. Germline V gene lookup returns CDR1 LNHDA and CDR2 SQIVND (reference sequence). V shed 5 bases and J shed 1 base, with 8 bases lying between them. CDR3 DNA sequence: TGTGCCAGTAGTGTGGGCAAGAACACTGAAGCTTTCTTT. Amino acids: CASSVGKNTEAFF.

V usage is TRBV7-2 and J usage is TRBJ2-5; D may be TRBD2 (7 bases). The J call is in doubt because the DNA end fits TRBJ2-7 better. CDR1 is SGHTA, CDR2 FQGNSA, per germline. CDR3 length equals 14 residues. CDR3 nucleotide sequence: TGTGCCAGCAGCTTGGGGGGGGGCTGGAACGAGCAGTACTTC. It translates to CASSLGGGWNEQYF.

This clonotype was seen a single time. The gene calls are TRBV28 and TRBJ1-5; the match to TRBD1 covers 8 bases. V was clipped by 7 bases and J by 2 bases; unmatched bases: 13. The germline gives CDR1 MDHEN, CDR2 SYDVKM. The CDR3 contains 17 residues. In DNA, the CDR3 is TGTGCCAGCACCTTGGATCCAGGGGGCGCGGGCAATCAGCCCCAGCATTTT. Translation: CASTLDPGGAGNQPQHF.

This clonotype showed up just a few times. The V call is TRBV28, the J call TRBJ2-1, with D possibly being TRBD1 or TRBD2 (5 bases each). The CDR3 extends over 15 amino acids. Germline V lookup: CDR1 MDHEN, CDR2 SYDVKM. V lost 4 bases, J lost 9 bases, and 19 bases lay in between. CDR3 sequence reads: CASSSGARPAGEQFF. The CDR3 DNA follows: TGTGCCAGCAGTTCTGGGGCTAGACCGGCGGGTGAGCAGTTCTTC.

This sequence joins TRBV5-5 and TRBJ2-7, with unresolved D. The ends were cut back, 2 bases at V and 2 bases at J, with 8 bases in the middle. The CDR3 has 13 residues. Germline V gives CDR1 SGHKS, CDR2 YYEKEE (reference sequence). CDR3 protein: CASSFFGAYEQYF. In DNA, the CDR3 is TGTGCCAGCAGCTTCTTTGGCGCCTACGAGCAGTACTTC. Full variable domain (rest looked up from reference TRBV5-5 and TRBJ2-7): DAGVTQSPTHLIKTRGQQVTLRCSPISGHKSVSWYQQVLGQGPQFIFQYYEKEERGRGNFPDRFSARQFPNYSSELNVNALLLGDSALYLCASSFFGAYEQYFGPGTRLTVT.

CDR3 sequence reads: CASSLEGGPRSGQYF. In nucleotides, the CDR3 is TGTGCCAGCAGTTTGGAGGGCGGGCCCCGAAGCGGGCAGTACTTC. The chain couples TRBV28 to TRBJ2-7, with a possible D match to TRBD2 (6 bases). Per the germline V gene, CDR1 is MDHEN and CDR2 is SYDVKM. There are 15 residues in the CDR3. V was cut by 3 bases and J by 9 bases, with 21 bases left in between.

The sample holds many counts of this clonotype. CDR3 nucleotides: TGTGCCATCAGTGCCGGGACTAGCGGGAGGGGTGAGCAGTTCTTC. Its protein is CAISAGTSGRGEQFF. The V call is TRBV10-3, the J call TRBJ2-1, with 16 positions matching TRBD2. Germline loops: CDR1 ENHRY, CDR2 SYGVKD. V gave up 4 bases and J gave up 9 bases; unmatched junction bases: 3. This CDR3 spans 15 amino acids.

The V gene is TRBV10-2, the J gene TRBJ2-6, with D perhaps matching TRBD2 (5 bases). This CDR3 contains 16 residues. The V end was cut by 3 bases, the J end by 2 bases, with 11 bases between. CDR1 and CDR2 from the germline V gene are WSHSY and SAAADI. The CDR3 DNA follows: TGCGCCAGCAGTGATCGGGCCGGGACTGGGGCCAACGTCCTGACTTTC. Translation gives CASSDRAGTGANVLTF.

This clonotype has at least ten counts. This may arise from a read error, as a much more abundant clone is one base away. The chain joins TRBV6-6 to TRBJ2-1; 7 positions agree with TRBD2. The DNA end lines up better with TRBJ2-7; the J call may be wrong. This CDR3 has 13 residues. The germline CDR1 and CDR2 sequences are MNHNY and SVGAGI (reference sequence). CDR3 DNA sequence: TGTGCCAGCAGTTCCGGGGGGTACAATGAGCAGTACTTC. This codes for CASSSGGYNEQYF.